A single sample is the source of the 30 T cell receptor beta chains below, sequenced in a study of shared clonotypes between healthy human individuals. Sequencing was performed with immunoSEQ multiplex PCR; in TCRdb, only in-frame clones are kept and a portion is missing. The table includes some 470,000 clones, 70% to 80% detected once. Sequencing was performed on PBMCs. Receptor source: a woman aged 40-49 years in good health. Some clones in this sample may be carry-over from other donors' samples.

The gene calls are TRBV19 and TRBJ2-7; 9 nucleotides line up with TRBD1. The CDR3 is 15 residues long. V was clipped by 6 bases and J by 1 base; unmatched bases: 7. Germline values: CDR1 LNHDA, CDR2 SQIVND (reference sequence). The CDR3 nucleotides read TGTGCCAGTAGACCAGGACAGGGGATTTCCTACGAGCAGTACTTC. This sequence encodes CASRPGQGISYEQYF. Full variable domain (missing parts from reference TRBV19 and TRBJ2-7): DGGITQSPKYLFRKEGQNVTLSCEQNLNHDAMYWYRQDPGQGLRLIYYSQIVNDFQKGDIAEGYSVSREKKESFPLTVTSAQKNPTAFYLCASRPGQGISYEQYFGPGTRLTVT.

This chain joins TRBV10-3 and TRBJ2-7; TRBD1 might be the D (6 bases). From germline, CDR1 is ENHRY and CDR2 SYGVKD. Trimming shortened V by 0 bases and J by 7 bases, and 16 bases separated the two germline ends. The CDR3 loop spans 15 amino acids. CDR3 DNA: TGTGCCATCAGTGAGTCCACACGCACAGGGTGGGAGCAGTACTTC. It translates to CAISESTRTGWEQYF.

The rearrangement links TRBV9 to TRBJ2-7; TRBD2 aligns across 12 bases. Germline V CDR1 and CDR2: SGDLS, YYNGEE. The CDR3 contains 16 residues. V lost 3 bases, J lost 7 bases, and 11 bases stayed unmatched. CDR3 sequence: CASSETVTSGSWEQYF. In DNA, the CDR3 is TGTGCCAGCAGCGAGACGGTGACTAGCGGGAGTTGGGAGCAGTACTTC. The entire variable domain, with the rest obtained from reference TRBV9 and TRBJ2-7, is as follows: DSGVTQTPKHLITATGQRVTLRCSPRSGDLSVYWYQQSLDQGLQFLIQYYNGEERAKGNILERFSAQQFPDLHSELNLSSLELGDSALYFCASSETVTSGSWEQYFGPGTRLTVT.

J is TRBJ2-5 and V is TRBV9; 10 nucleotides align to TRBD2. Germline CDR1 and CDR2: SGDLS and YYNGEE. The V and J ends lost 0 bases and 1 base, in that order; junction bases with no gene match: 6. The CDR3 totals 17 residues. CDR3 bases: TGTGCCAGCAGCGTAGTCCCTAGCGGGAGTCTCCAAGAGACCCAGTACTTC. This gives the protein CASSVVPSGSLQETQYF.

The rearrangement joins TRBV11-2 to TRBJ1-4; maybe TRBD1 (6 bases). The CDR3 is made up of 15 amino acids. V gave up 2 bases and J gave up 4 bases, with 11 bases separating them. CDR1 SGHAT and CDR2 FQNNGV come from the germline V gene. CDR3 in DNA: TGTGCCAGCAGCTTACATCCCAGGGGTAATGAAAAACTGTTTTTT. Protein: CASSLHPRGNEKLFF.

As to this clone: Other DNA sequences within the sample encode an identical CDR3. The chain combines TRBV14 with TRBJ2-7; no clear D gene. Germline loops: CDR1 SGHDN, CDR2 FVKESK. With 0 bases removed from V and 4 bases from J, the gap between germline ends came to 4 bases. The CDR3 loop spans 12 amino acids. CDR3 nucleotides: TGTGCCAGCAGCCAAGATGGGTACGAGCAGTACTTC. This encodes CASSQDGYEQYF. Full variable domain (rest looked up from reference TRBV14 and TRBJ2-7): EAGVTQFPSHSVIEKGQTVTLRCDPISGHDNLYWYRRVMGKEIKFLLHFVKESKQDESGMPNNRFLAERTGGTYSTLKVQPAELEDSGVYFCASSQDGYEQYFGPGTRLTVT.

In this sample, this clone turned up once. One end of the junction does not line up with germline, which may come from a read error. This chain uses TRBV27 with TRBJ1-2; 9 bases align to TRBD1. Germline V gene data show CDR1 as MNHEY and CDR2 as SMNVEV (reference sequence). This CDR3 is 13 amino acids long. DNA for the CDR3: TGTGCCGGCAGCCACGGGACAGGGAAAGGCTACACCTTC. This gives the protein CAGSHGTGKGYTF.

The CDR3 DNA is TGTGCCAGCAGTAGTCCAGGGGGGACTAATGAAAAACTGTTTTTT. It yields the protein CASSSPGGTNEKLFF. The chain employs TRBV6-5 and TRBJ1-4, with 7 bases that match TRBD1. V gave up 5 bases and J gave up 2 bases; unmatched junction bases: 5. Germline V gene data show CDR1 as MNHEY and CDR2 as SVGAGI. This CDR3 comprises 15 residues.

This clone was detected only once. V and J are TRBV13 and TRBJ2-5; 7 nucleotides align to TRBD2. V lost 5 bases and J lost 1; bases outside the gene matches: 4. Germline values: CDR1 PRHDT, CDR2 FYEKMQ (reference sequence). CDR3 length equals 14 residues. The CDR3 bases are TGTGCCAGCAGCGGGGGAGGGTTCCAAGAGACCCAGTACTTC. Protein product: CASSGGGFQETQYF.

There are many counts of this clone. The chain has TRBV4-1 and TRBJ2-5, with D perhaps being TRBD1 or TRBD2 (5 bases each). The better agreement between TRBJ2-7 and the DNA end casts doubt on the J call. CDR3 length: 16 residues. CDR1 is MGHRA and CDR2 is YSYEKL in the germline V gene. For the CDR3, the DNA is TGCGCCAGCAGCCAAGACTCAAGGACGCAGAGGGGCGAGCAGTACTTC. This gives the protein CASSQDSRTQRGEQYF.

This chain uses TRBV5-1 with TRBJ1-2; TRBD1 agrees at 10 bases. Unmatched junction bases numbered 4, after V lost 0 bases and J lost 8 bases. The CDR3 totals 14 residues. Germline V gives CDR1 SGHRS, CDR2 YFSETQ. The chain's CDR3 is CASSLEGQGGGYTF. CDR3 DNA sequence: TGCGCCAGCAGCTTGGAAGGACAGGGGGGAGGCTACACCTTC.

V gene TRBV11-2 combines with J gene TRBJ1-2; no clear D. Germline V gene lookup returns CDR1 SGHAT and CDR2 FQNNGV. V gave up 2 bases and J gave up 6 bases, with 10 bases separating them. The CDR3 length is 13 residues. CDR3 sequence (DNA): TGTGCCAGCAGCTTAAGTCCTTTAAATGGCTACACCTTC. Residues: CASSLSPLNGYTF.

This sequence joins TRBV7-6 and TRBJ2-7, with TRBD1 identical over 7 bases. Germline CDR1 is SGHVS and CDR2 is FNYEAQ. The CDR3 consists of 14 residues. Trimming cost V 5 bases and J 3 bases; bases outside gene matches: 7. The CDR3 coding sequence is TGTGCCAGCAGCCTAGGGGGCTACCTCTACGAGCAGTACTTC. Protein product: CASSLGGYLYEQYF.

The chain is built from TRBV7-3 and TRBJ1-1; no clear D. The CDR3 is 13 amino acids. Trimming removed 2 bases from V and 0 bases from J, with 4 bases in between. CDR1 SGHTA and CDR2 FQGTGA come from the germline V gene. The CDR3 DNA reads as TGTGCCAGCAGCTTATGGATGAACACTGAAGCTTTCTTT. Protein product: CASSLWMNTEAFF.

In nucleotides, the CDR3 is TGTGCCAGCAGCTTCGGGGGGAATGAAAAACTGTTTTTT. It codes for CASSFGGNEKLFF. The gene calls are TRBV7-8 and TRBJ1-4, with D tentatively TRBD1 (5 bases). The length of the CDR3 is 13 residues. Germline V gene lookup returns CDR1 SGHVS and CDR2 FQNEAQ. V was pared by 3 bases and J by 5 bases, with 7 bases between.

CDR3 protein: CASRYRASNQPQHF. DNA for the CDR3: TGTGCCAGCAGATACAGGGCGAGCAATCAGCCCCAGCATTTT. The gene calls are TRBV2 and TRBJ1-5, with D possibly being TRBD1 (6 bases). V was cut by 6 bases and J by 1 base, with 10 bases left in between. The CDR3 covers 14 residues. Per the germline V gene, CDR1 is SNHLY and CDR2 is FYNNEI.

The chain uses TRBV15 and TRBJ2-5; possible D gene TRBD2, 5 bases. This CDR3 is built from 15 residues. V lost 0 bases and J 5 bases, leaving 13 bases between the germline ends. Germline V gives CDR1 LNHNV, CDR2 YYDKDF (reference sequence). The CDR3 loop is CATSRDRNSVETQYF. The CDR3 nucleotides read TGTGCCACCAGCAGAGATCGGAATAGCGTGGAGACCCAGTACTTC.

The rearrangement links TRBV27 to TRBJ1-2; 8 bases map to TRBD1. The germline CDR1 and CDR2 sequences are MNHEY and SMNVEV (reference sequence). With 8 bases clipped from V and 2 bases from J, the junction kept 4 bases outside the gene matches. The CDR3 has 13 amino acids. The CDR3 is CASQGARNYGYTF. DNA for the CDR3: TGTGCCAGCCAGGGGGCGAGGAACTATGGCTACACCTTC.

This clone was counted only a few times. A far larger clone is one nucleotide away, so this likely arose from a read error. The chain is built from TRBV30 and TRBJ1-3; D may be TRBD1 (5 bases). The CDR3 loop spans 17 amino acids. Trimming removed 0 bases from V and 0 bases from J, with 15 bases in between. Germline lookup yields CDR1 GTSNPN and CDR2 SVGIG (reference sequence). The CDR3 DNA sequence: TGTGCCTGGAGTGTTAGGGGTCGGTATACCTCTGGAAACACCATATATTTT. This sequence encodes CAWSVRGRYTSGNTIYF.

A single count supports this clone. V is TRBV19 and J is TRBJ1-2, with 8 positions matching TRBD1. V was pared by 5 bases and J by 2 bases, with 10 bases of the junction left unmatched. Germline values: CDR1 LNHDA, CDR2 SQIVND (reference sequence). This CDR3 is built from 16 residues. The CDR3 region has the DNA TGTGCCAGTAGTCCTCAATCGACAGGGGCGAACTATGGCTACACCTTC. It specifies CASSPQSTGANYGYTF.

The rearrangement links TRBV7-8 to TRBJ1-5; 8 bases align to TRBD1. J was trimmed by 1 base and V by 5 bases; bases with no gene match: 16. The CDR3 is made up of 19 amino acids. Germline lookup yields CDR1 SGHVS and CDR2 FQNEAQ. CDR3 in DNA: TGTGCCAGCAGCCCTGACAGGGGAAGGGTCGTAAGGAGCAATCAGCCCCAGCATTTT. It yields the protein CASSPDRGRVVRSNQPQHF.

This chain connects TRBV6-1 to TRBJ2-5; D is tentatively TRBD1 or TRBD2 (5 bases each). The CDR3 extends over 13 amino acids. Germline V gene lookup returns CDR1 MNHNS and CDR2 SASEGT. V lost 10 bases and J lost 2, with 14 bases in between. CDR3 coding DNA: TGTGCCAACTCGGACGGGGCTCAAGAGACCCAGTACTTC. This codes for CANSDGAQETQYF.

V gene TRBV5-4 combines with J gene TRBJ1-2; the match to TRBD1 covers 7 bases. In germline, CDR1 is SGHNT, CDR2 YYREEE (reference sequence). The CDR3 has 14 residues. V lost 6 bases and J lost 3; bases outside the gene matches: 8. The CDR3 sequence is CASNSPGGHYGYTF. The CDR3 nucleotides are TGTGCCAGCAACTCGCCAGGGGGTCACTATGGCTACACCTTC.

Comment on this clone: This likely came from a read error, as a far larger clone is one base away. This CDR3 is CSVEESGRDIQYF. In DNA, the CDR3 is TGCAGCGTTGAAGAAAGCGGGCGAGACATTCAGTACTTC. The chain is built from TRBV29-1 and TRBJ2-4, with TRBD2 as a possible D gene (6 bases). CDR1 is SQVTM, CDR2 ANQGSEA, per germline. Trimming took 0 bases from V and 8 from J, leaving 11 bases between them. This CDR3 has 13 residues. Looking up the rest from reference TRBV29-1 and TRBJ2-4 gives the full variable domain: SAVISQKPSRDICQRGTSLTIQCQVDSQVTMMFWYRQQPGQSLTLIATANQGSEATYESGFVIDKFPISRPNLTFSTLTVSNMSPEDSSIYLCSVEESGRDIQYFGAGTRLSVL.

The chain couples TRBV2 to TRBJ2-2; 9 positions match TRBD2. This CDR3 is built from 16 residues. CDR1 SNHLY and CDR2 FYNNEI come from the germline V gene. V gave up 8 bases and J gave up 0 bases; unmatched junction bases: 7. In DNA form, the CDR3 reads TGTGCCAGCCAGAGGAGGACTAGCGCGAACACCGGGGAGCTGTTTTTT. Protein product: CASQRRTSANTGELFF. The entire variable domain, with the rest obtained from reference TRBV2 and TRBJ2-2, is as follows: EPEVTQTPSHQVTQMGQEVILRCVPISNHLYFYWYRQILGQKVEFLVSFYNNEISEKSEIFDDQFSVERPDGSNFTLKIRSTKLEDSAMYFCASQRRTSANTGELFFGEGSRLTVL.

This rearrangement joins TRBV5-1 to TRBJ2-5, with 9 bases identical to TRBD2. V gave up 0 bases and J gave up 1 base; unmatched junction bases: 4. The germline gives CDR1 SGHRS, CDR2 YFSETQ. The CDR3 length is 16 residues. The CDR3 loop reads CASSLGGGGAQETQYF. CDR3 DNA: TGCGCCAGCAGCTTGGGGGGCGGGGGGGCCCAAGAGACCCAGTACTTC.

The rearrangement joins TRBV2 to TRBJ1-2; perhaps TRBD1 as D (6 bases). CDR3 size: 15 residues. CDR1 is SNHLY and CDR2 is FYNNEI in the germline V gene. V shed 8 bases and J shed 2 bases, with 18 bases lying between them. The CDR3 region has the DNA TGTGCCAGCGGAGGTCTACAGGGTAGCAACTATGGCTACACCTTC. It is translated as CASGGLQGSNYGYTF.

This clone has a single count. V gene TRBV28 combines with J gene TRBJ2-1; 9 bases align to TRBD2. Losses at the gene ends were 4 bases for V and 9 bases for J; bases not matched to a gene: 13. Germline V gene lookup returns CDR1 MDHEN and CDR2 SYDVKM. The CDR3 is 16 residues long. The CDR3 region is CASSSLGLAPGLEQFF. The CDR3 DNA reads TGTGCCAGCAGTTCCCTAGGACTAGCGCCCGGCCTTGAGCAGTTCTTC.

CDR3 protein: CASSLLGSYNEQFF. CDR3 DNA: TGTGCCAGCAGCTTGCTAGGTTCCTACAATGAGCAGTTCTTC. The gene calls are TRBV7-9 and TRBJ2-1; D is unresolved. Germline V gene sequence: CDR1 SEHNR, CDR2 FQNEAQ (reference sequence). V was clipped by 3 bases and J by 1 base, with 7 bases between them. CDR3 length: 14 amino acids.

The rearrangement uses TRBV6-7 and TRBJ2-1; 8 bases fit TRBD1. TRBV6-7 is an ORF; its function is uncertain. V shed 4 bases, J shed 7 bases, and the junction held 9 bases outside the gene matches. This CDR3 has 15 residues. CDR3 nucleotides: TGTGCCAGCAGTTGGCCAAGGGACAGGCGGAATGAGCAGTTCTTC. It translates to CASSWPRDRRNEQFF.